The text below deals with one TCR beta chain. Its antigen is as yet unknown. cDNA libraries for TRB were generated by 5' RACE incorporating UMI labels. TCRdb reprocessed the 5' RACE reads and stores each CDR3 protein as one record, lacking DNA. Here the sample table reports tens of thousands of distinct CDR3 sequences. These data belong to a study of CXCR3-negative and CXCR3-positive naive CD8 T cells. Overall study context: The dataset comprises around 130 million TRB reads in total, with about 1.5 +/- 0.3 million reads per library.

Overall study results and limits: Relative to CXCR3-negative naive cells, CXCR3-positive naive cells had more hydrophobic TRB CDR3s. Naive subsets did not differ in surface CD5, and the authors estimated TCR strength using properties of the TRB CDR3.

Triplicate sorts of some 310,000 cells per CD8+ subset. Naivety in CD8+ T cells corresponded to a CD45RO-CCR7+CD27+CD95- phenotype. The germline V gene encodes CDR1 SQVTM and CDR2 ANQGSEA. There are 15 residues in the CDR3. The TCR originated in a human donor in good health. Some clones in this sample may be carry-over from other donors' samples. The chain links TRBV29-1 to TRBJ2-3; the TRBD2 assignment by TCRdb is unverifiable without DNA. The source material was naive CXCR3+ CD8+ T cells from blood. The subset is: CD45RO-CCR7+CD27+CD95- naive CD8+ T cells expressing CXCR3 (TNR3+). The CDR3 reads CSVEPIVREENTQYF.